This T cell receptor beta chain was sequenced in a study of T cell responses to AZD1222 COVID-19 vaccine. Germline V gene data show CDR1 as SGHTA and CDR2 as FQGNSA. CDR3 length: 17 residues. Trimming took 1 base from V and 1 from J, leaving 11 bases between them. Here immunoSEQ multiplex PCR was the method, and the copy in TCRdb shows in-frame clones only, minus some. The repertoire consists of 90,000 to 110,000 clones, with 82% occurring once and the leading ten covering around 5%. The chain has TRBV7-2 and TRBJ1-6, with D maybe TRBD1 (5 bases). Specimen: peripheral blood, collected on day 0 of AZD1222 vaccination. The receptor was derived from an adult in good health. The CDR3 coding sequence is TGTGCCAGCAGCTTAGGGTGGGGGGTGTCCTATAATTCACCCCTCCACTTT. Its translation: CASSLGWGVSYNSPLHF.